A single T cell receptor beta chain is shown here with its context. The antigen is unknown. In the PCR, 60 Vbeta and 13 Jbeta primers were used. Repertoires were generated with immunoSEQ multiplex PCR, while TCRdb's copy carries only in-frame clones and drops some. The table lists approximately 130,000 clones, about 76% of them singletons. This sample is part of a study of cytomegalovirus exposure and HLA in healthy donors. Whole-study findings and limits: Based on reports, TCR beta sequences accurately predicted HLA-A and HLA-B alleles for most subjects. In an earlier analysis, productive rearrangement rates for most beta V segments clustered near 87% or 30%. A later analysis appeared to link common viral pathogens to several of the most significant clusters.

V lost 5 bases and J 0 bases, leaving 12 bases between the germline ends. The length of the CDR3 is 16 residues. Germline lookup yields CDR1 SGHRS and CDR2 YFSETQ. The sequence derives from a woman aged 40 to 55 in good health and CMV-seronegative. The source material was PBMCs. V usage is TRBV5-1 and J usage is TRBJ1-6, with unresolved D. The CDR3 region is CASSRDPSSYNSPLHF. The CDR3 DNA is TGCGCCAGCAGTCGCGATCCGAGCTCCTATAATTCACCCCTCCACTTT.